A selection of T cell receptor beta chains follows, all from one sample in a study of cytotoxic CD8 clonotypes in ibrutinib-treated CLL. Assay used: immunoSEQ multiplex PCR; TCRdb lists only in-frame clones, some missing. The repertoire holds hundreds of thousands of clones, with 67% as singletons. This specimen was PBMCs, taken after 36 months of ibrutinib treatment. The receptors derive from a human donor with chronic lymphocytic leukemia. Both conserved end residues are part of each CDR3. The D gene is left open where the match is weak. Some rows mark clone size as missing; the rest say once, few, many or name a class of expanded clone.

v_call: TRBV6-1
d_call: -
j_call: TRBJ2-2
clone_size: -
cdr3_aa: CASSLGSGTGELFF
cdr3_nt: TGTGCCAGCAGTCTGGGGAGTGGCACCGGGGAGCTGTTTTTT

v_call: TRBV25-1
d_call: TRBD1
j_call: TRBJ1-2
clone_size: -
cdr3_aa: CASTTQGGYGYTF
cdr3_nt: TGTGCCAGCACCACACAGGGGGGCTATGGCTACACCTTC

v_call: TRBV10-3
d_call: -
j_call: TRBJ2-5
clone_size: -
cdr3_aa: CAISEGVGGETQYF
cdr3_nt: TGTGCCATCAGTGAAGGTGTAGGGGGGGAGACCCAGTACTTC

v_call: TRBV29-1
d_call: -
j_call: TRBJ2-1
clone_size: -
cdr3_aa: CSVGRVGSYNEQFF
cdr3_nt: TGCAGCGTTGGGAGGGTCGGGTCCTACAATGAGCAGTTCTTC

v_call: TRBV2
d_call: -
j_call: TRBJ1-5
clone_size: -
cdr3_aa: CASSDPPGLNQPQHF
cdr3_nt: TGTGCCAGCAGTGATCCACCGGGACTCAATCAGCCCCAGCATTTT

v_call: TRBV5-1
d_call: TRBD1
j_call: TRBJ2-7
clone_size: -
cdr3_aa: CASSFRAGGDLLHEQYF
cdr3_nt: TGCGCCAGCAGCTTTAGGGCAGGGGGTGATCTTCTCCACGAGCAGTACTTC

v_call: TRBV12-5
d_call: -
j_call: TRBJ1-2
clone_size: -
cdr3_aa: CASEGRDFYGYTF
cdr3_nt: TGTGCTAGTGAGGGGCGGGATTTCTATGGCTACACCTTC

v_call: TRBV7-3
d_call: TRBD2
j_call: TRBJ2-5
clone_size: -
cdr3_aa: CASSRVAGRETQYF
cdr3_nt: TGTGCCAGCAGCCGAGTAGCGGGGAGGGAGACCCAGTACTTC

v_call: TRBV11-3
d_call: -
j_call: TRBJ2-7
clone_size: -
cdr3_aa: CASSLIPLEQYF
cdr3_nt: TGTGCCAGCAGCTTAATTCCCCTCGAGCAGTACTTC

v_call: TRBV7-6
d_call: -
j_call: TRBJ2-7
clone_size: -
cdr3_aa: CASSPSGGNYEQYF
cdr3_nt: TGTGCCAGCAGTCCTTCCGGTGGGAACTACGAGCAGTACTTC

v_call: TRBV7-9
d_call: TRBD2
j_call: TRBJ2-1
clone_size: -
cdr3_aa: CASNLGTSGYNEQFF
cdr3_nt: TGTGCCAGCAACTTAGGGACTAGCGGTTACAATGAGCAGTTCTTC

v_call: TRBV15
d_call: TRBD1
j_call: TRBJ2-4
clone_size: -
cdr3_aa: CATSENRGQMGIQYF
cdr3_nt: TGTGCCACCAGCGAGAACAGGGGGCAGATGGGCATTCAGTACTTC

v_call: TRBV9
d_call: -
j_call: TRBJ1-6
clone_size: few
cdr3_aa: CASSVRQYNSPLHF
cdr3_nt: TGTGCCAGCAGCGTTCGCCAGTATAATTCACCCCTCCACTTT

v_call: TRBV7-4
d_call: TRBD1
j_call: TRBJ2-7
clone_size: -
cdr3_aa: CASSLDGQVPPYEQYF
cdr3_nt: TGTGCCAGCAGCTTAGATGGACAGGTCCCCCCCTACGAGCAGTACTTC

v_call: TRBV9
d_call: -
j_call: TRBJ1-3
clone_size: -
cdr3_aa: CASSVGPVSGNTIYF
cdr3_nt: TGTGCCAGCAGCGTAGGGCCAGTCTCTGGAAACACCATATATTTT

v_call: TRBV11-2
d_call: TRBD1
j_call: TRBJ2-3
clone_size: -
cdr3_aa: CASSRQGASVDTQYF
cdr3_nt: TGTGCCAGCAGCAGACAGGGGGCTTCGGTAGATACGCAGTATTTT

v_call: TRBV10-3
d_call: -
j_call: TRBJ2-1
clone_size: -
cdr3_aa: CAISGGNYNEQFF
cdr3_nt: TGTGCCATCTCAGGGGGGAACTACAATGAGCAGTTCTTC

v_call: TRBV28
d_call: -
j_call: TRBJ2-2
clone_size: -
cdr3_aa: CATGPQADTGELFF
cdr3_nt: TGTGCCACCGGGCCCCAAGCAGACACCGGGGAGCTGTTTTTT

v_call: TRBV2
d_call: -
j_call: TRBJ2-7
clone_size: -
cdr3_aa: CASVRGGYEQYF
cdr3_nt: TGTGCCAGCGTCAGGGGAGGCTACGAGCAGTACTTC

v_call: TRBV7-9
d_call: TRBD1
j_call: TRBJ1-1
clone_size: once
cdr3_aa: CASSFTGGDTEAFF
cdr3_nt: TGTGCCAGCAGCTTCACAGGGGGGGACACTGAAGCTTTCTTT

v_call: TRBV27
d_call: -
j_call: TRBJ2-2
clone_size: once
cdr3_aa: CASKTSWRTGELFF
cdr3_nt: TGTGCCAGCAAGACTAGTTGGCGCACCGGGGAGCTGTTTTTT

v_call: TRBV27
d_call: TRBD1
j_call: TRBJ2-7
clone_size: -
cdr3_aa: CASSSIRQGAAGEQYF
cdr3_nt: TGTGCCAGCAGTTCGATAAGACAGGGGGCAGCGGGGGAGCAGTACTTC

v_call: TRBV6-1
d_call: -
j_call: TRBJ1-4
clone_size: -
cdr3_aa: CASSAVEKLFF
cdr3_nt: TGTGCCAGCAGTGCAGTCGAGAAACTGTTTTTT

v_call: TRBV10-1
d_call: TRBD2
j_call: TRBJ2-5
clone_size: -
cdr3_aa: CASSELAGVQTQYF
cdr3_nt: TGCGCCAGCAGTGAGCTAGCGGGGGTCCAGACCCAGTACTTC

v_call: TRBV18
d_call: -
j_call: TRBJ1-2
clone_size: few
cdr3_aa: CASSPLSGAYGYTF
cdr3_nt: TGTGCCAGCTCACCCCTCTCAGGGGCCTATGGCTACACCTTC

v_call: TRBV10-1
d_call: TRBD1
j_call: TRBJ2-1
clone_size: -
cdr3_aa: CASSPTGARNLNEQFF
cdr3_nt: TGCGCCAGCAGCCCCACAGGGGCGCGTAATCTGAATGAGCAGTTCTTC

v_call: TRBV6-5
d_call: TRBD2
j_call: TRBJ2-1
clone_size: -
cdr3_aa: CASGGGDHNEQFF
cdr3_nt: TGTGCCAGCGGCGGGGGGGATCACAATGAGCAGTTCTTC

v_call: TRBV4-2
d_call: TRBD1
j_call: TRBJ1-4
clone_size: -
cdr3_aa: CASSQDRGEANEKLFF
cdr3_nt: TGTGCCAGCAGCCAAGACAGGGGGGAAGCTAATGAAAAACTGTTTTTT

v_call: TRBV7-9
d_call: -
j_call: TRBJ2-1
clone_size: -
cdr3_aa: CASSSYRVNEQFF
cdr3_nt: TGTGCCAGCAGCTCCTACAGGGTCAATGAGCAGTTCTTC

v_call: TRBV18
d_call: -
j_call: TRBJ2-1
clone_size: -
cdr3_aa: CASSKNSGIAYNEQFF
cdr3_nt: TGTGCCAGCTCAAAGAATAGCGGAATTGCCTACAATGAGCAGTTCTTC

v_call: TRBV7-9
d_call: -
j_call: TRBJ2-3
clone_size: -
cdr3_aa: CASSSGSDTQYF
cdr3_nt: TGTGCCAGCAGCTCGGGATCAGATACGCAGTATTTT

v_call: TRBV19
d_call: -
j_call: TRBJ2-7
clone_size: -
cdr3_aa: CASSMLARVNEQYF
cdr3_nt: TGTGCCAGTAGTATGTTAGCGCGGGTCAACGAGCAGTACTTC

v_call: TRBV5-4
d_call: TRBD1
j_call: TRBJ1-6
clone_size: few
cdr3_aa: CASSLAGGTGNSPLHF
cdr3_nt: TGTGCCAGCAGCTTGGCCGGTGGGACAGGCAATTCACCCCTCCACTTT

v_call: TRBV6-6
d_call: -
j_call: TRBJ1-1
clone_size: -
cdr3_aa: CASSYWQGGNTEAFF
cdr3_nt: TGTGCCAGCAGTTACTGGCAGGGAGGGAACACTGAAGCTTTCTTT

v_call: TRBV4-1
d_call: -
j_call: TRBJ2-5
clone_size: -
cdr3_aa: CASSSRAQDKRNQYF
cdr3_nt: TGCGCCAGCAGCTCTAGGGCGCAGGATAAACGGAACCAGTACTTC

v_call: TRBV9
d_call: TRBD1
j_call: TRBJ2-7
clone_size: -
cdr3_aa: CATSPGTGGGEQYF
cdr3_nt: TGTGCCACCTCTCCCGGGACAGGGGGCGGCGAGCAGTACTTC

v_call: TRBV4-1
d_call: TRBD1
j_call: TRBJ2-7
clone_size: few
cdr3_aa: CASSPIGQGALYEQYF
cdr3_nt: TGCGCCAGCAGCCCTATCGGACAGGGGGCTTTATACGAGCAGTACTTC

v_call: TRBV5-1
d_call: TRBD1
j_call: TRBJ1-5
clone_size: -
cdr3_aa: CASSPAGGYQPQHF
cdr3_nt: TGCGCCAGCAGCCCCGCAGGGGGCTACCAGCCCCAGCATTTT

v_call: TRBV5-4
d_call: -
j_call: TRBJ2-5
clone_size: -
cdr3_aa: CASSPFGQETQYF
cdr3_nt: TGTGCCAGCAGCCCCTTCGGTCAGGAGACCCAGTACTTC

v_call: TRBV7-2
d_call: -
j_call: TRBJ2-5
clone_size: -
cdr3_aa: CASSLGSPETQYF
cdr3_nt: TGTGCCAGCAGCTTAGGCAGTCCAGAGACCCAGTACTTC

v_call: TRBV5-4
d_call: -
j_call: TRBJ2-7
clone_size: -
cdr3_aa: CASSPGTGTYEQYF
cdr3_nt: TGTGCCAGCAGCCCTGGGACGGGAACCTACGAGCAGTACTTC

v_call: TRBV2
d_call: TRBD1
j_call: TRBJ1-5
clone_size: few
cdr3_aa: CASSGGDRQDNQPQHF
cdr3_nt: TGTGCCAGCAGTGGAGGGGACAGGCAAGATAATCAGCCCCAGCATTTT

v_call: TRBV5-6
d_call: -
j_call: TRBJ2-1
clone_size: -
cdr3_aa: CASSLLLRLTYNEQFF
cdr3_nt: TGTGCCAGCAGCTTGTTGTTACGGCTCACCTACAATGAGCAGTTCTTC

v_call: TRBV7-9
d_call: TRBD1
j_call: TRBJ2-7
clone_size: -
cdr3_aa: CASSPHAGGYEQYF
cdr3_nt: TGTGCCAGCAGCCCCCACGCAGGGGGATACGAGCAGTACTTC

v_call: TRBV21-1
d_call: -
j_call: TRBJ2-3
clone_size: -
cdr3_aa: CASKRQGTSTDTQYF
cdr3_nt: TGTGCCAGCAAGAGACAGGGGACTAGCACAGATACGCAGTATTTT

v_call: TRBV20-1
d_call: -
j_call: TRBJ2-1
clone_size: -
cdr3_aa: CSASADNEQFF
cdr3_nt: TGCAGTGCTAGCGCAGACAATGAGCAGTTCTTC

v_call: TRBV7-9
d_call: TRBD2
j_call: TRBJ2-7
clone_size: -
cdr3_aa: CASSRGSGAASYEQYF
cdr3_nt: TGTGCCAGCAGCCGCGGGAGCGGGGCGGCCTCCTACGAGCAGTACTTC

v_call: TRBV10-3
d_call: TRBD1
j_call: TRBJ1-2
clone_size: -
cdr3_aa: CAISDRQGIAYTF
cdr3_nt: TGTGCCATCAGTGACCGACAGGGTATAGCCTACACCTTC

v_call: TRBV13
d_call: -
j_call: TRBJ2-2
clone_size: -
cdr3_aa: CASRQGGHTGELFF
cdr3_nt: TGTGCCAGCAGACAGGGGGGGCACACCGGGGAGCTGTTTTTT

v_call: TRBV9
d_call: TRBD1
j_call: TRBJ1-2
clone_size: -
cdr3_aa: CASSARNQGQANYGYTF
cdr3_nt: TGTGCCAGCAGCGCGAGGAACCAAGGACAGGCCAACTATGGCTACACCTTC

v_call: TRBV14
d_call: TRBD2
j_call: TRBJ2-1
clone_size: few
cdr3_aa: CASSQDLAGEQFF
cdr3_nt: TGTGCCAGCAGCCAAGACCTAGCGGGAGAGCAGTTCTTC

v_call: TRBV9
d_call: -
j_call: TRBJ1-2
clone_size: -
cdr3_aa: CASSVGAGTFLAGYTF
cdr3_nt: TGTGCCAGCAGCGTAGGGGCAGGGACTTTCTTGGCTGGCTACACCTTC

v_call: TRBV2
d_call: TRBD2
j_call: TRBJ2-3
clone_size: -
cdr3_aa: CASTGLAGGPADTQYF
cdr3_nt: TGTGCCAGCACTGGATTAGCGGGGGGGCCCGCAGATACGCAGTATTTT

v_call: TRBV9
d_call: -
j_call: TRBJ1-2
clone_size: -
cdr3_aa: CASSVGSGGEYGYTF
cdr3_nt: TGTGCCAGCAGCGTAGGATCTGGGGGGGAGTATGGCTACACCTTC

v_call: TRBV19
d_call: TRBD1
j_call: TRBJ2-7
clone_size: -
cdr3_aa: CASSPQGAILTYEQYF
cdr3_nt: TGTGCCAGTAGCCCACAGGGGGCTATACTAACCTACGAGCAGTACTTC